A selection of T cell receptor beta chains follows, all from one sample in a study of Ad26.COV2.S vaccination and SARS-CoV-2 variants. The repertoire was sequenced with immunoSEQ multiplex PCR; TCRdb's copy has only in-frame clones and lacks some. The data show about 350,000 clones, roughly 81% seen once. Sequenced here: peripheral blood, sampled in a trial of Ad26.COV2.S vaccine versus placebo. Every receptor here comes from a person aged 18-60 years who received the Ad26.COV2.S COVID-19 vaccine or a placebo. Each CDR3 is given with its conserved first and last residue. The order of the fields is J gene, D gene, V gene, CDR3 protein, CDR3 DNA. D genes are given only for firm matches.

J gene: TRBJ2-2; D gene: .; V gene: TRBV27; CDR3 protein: CASSWGAAFNTGELFF; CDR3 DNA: TGTGCCAGCAGTTGGGGGGCGGCTTTTAACACCGGGGAGCTGTTTTTT
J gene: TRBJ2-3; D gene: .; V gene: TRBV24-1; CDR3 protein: CATRDHTDTQYF; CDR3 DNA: TGTGCCACCAGGGATCACACAGATACGCAGTATTTT
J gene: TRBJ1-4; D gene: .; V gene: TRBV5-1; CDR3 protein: CASRSTGSTNEKLFF; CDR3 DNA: TGCGCCAGCAGGTCAACAGGGTCAACTAATGAAAAACTGTTTTTT
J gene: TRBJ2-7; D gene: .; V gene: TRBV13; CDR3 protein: CASSFSGGLSYEQYF; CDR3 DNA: TGTGCCAGCAGCTTTTCCGGGGGCCTCTCCTACGAGCAGTACTTC
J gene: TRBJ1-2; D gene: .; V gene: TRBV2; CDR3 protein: CASSDTGIYGYTF; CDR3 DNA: TGTGCCAGCAGTGATACCGGGATCTATGGCTACACCTTC
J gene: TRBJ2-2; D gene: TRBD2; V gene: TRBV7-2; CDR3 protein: CASRLAGNTGELFF; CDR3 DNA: TGTGCCAGCAGGTTAGCGGGAAACACCGGGGAGCTGTTTTTT
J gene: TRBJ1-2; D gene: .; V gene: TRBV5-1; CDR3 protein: CASSPTLNNYGYTF; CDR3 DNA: TGCGCCAGCAGCCCGACGTTGAACAACTATGGCTACACCTTC
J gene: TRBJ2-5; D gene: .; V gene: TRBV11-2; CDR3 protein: CASRPPFTSTETQYF; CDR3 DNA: TGTGCCAGCAGGCCACCTTTCACTAGTACAGAGACCCAGTACTTC
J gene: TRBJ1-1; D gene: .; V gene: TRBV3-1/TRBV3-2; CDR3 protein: CASSQEGRTPKAFF; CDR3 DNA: TGTGCCAGCAGCCAAGAAGGCAGGACCCCAAAAGCTTTCTTT
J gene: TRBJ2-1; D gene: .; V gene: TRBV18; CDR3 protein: CASSPFSAKDNEQFF; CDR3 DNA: TGTGCCAGCTCACCCTTTTCAGCAAAGGACAATGAGCAGTTCTTC
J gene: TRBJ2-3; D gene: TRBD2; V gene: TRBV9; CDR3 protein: CASSTLAGGSTDTQYF; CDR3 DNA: TGTGCCAGCAGCACCCTAGCGGGGGGAAGCACAGATACGCAGTATTTT
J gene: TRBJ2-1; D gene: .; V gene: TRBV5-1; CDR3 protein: CASSLDTRSSYNEQFF; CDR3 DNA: TGCGCCAGCAGCTTAGATACTAGGAGCTCCTACAATGAGCAGTTCTTC
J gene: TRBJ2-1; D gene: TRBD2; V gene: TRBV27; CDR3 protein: CASSFATSGGYNEQFF; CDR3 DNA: TGTGCCAGCAGTTTCGCGACTAGCGGGGGATACAATGAGCAGTTCTTC
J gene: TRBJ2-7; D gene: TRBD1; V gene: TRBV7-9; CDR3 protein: CASGDSNSYEQYF; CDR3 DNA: TGTGCCAGCGGGGACAGCAACTCCTACGAGCAGTACTTC
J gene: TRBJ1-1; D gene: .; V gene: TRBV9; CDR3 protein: CASSGTANTEAFF; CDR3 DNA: TGTGCCAGCAGCGGGACAGCCAACACTGAAGCTTTCTTT
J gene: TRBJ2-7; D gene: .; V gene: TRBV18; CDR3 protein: CASSPSTGNYEQYF; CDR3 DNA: TGTGCCAGCTCACCATCAACGGGGAACTACGAGCAGTACTTC
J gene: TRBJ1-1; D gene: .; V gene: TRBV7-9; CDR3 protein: CASSPQGTNTEAFF; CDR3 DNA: TGTGCCAGCAGCCCCCAGGGAACTAACACTGAAGCTTTCTTT
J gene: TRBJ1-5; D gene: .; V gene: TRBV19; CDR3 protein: CASSQQDNGGQPQHF; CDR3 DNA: TGTGCCAGCTCCCAACAGGATAACGGGGGTCAGCCCCAGCATTTT
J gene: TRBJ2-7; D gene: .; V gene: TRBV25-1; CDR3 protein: CASSDRVEEQYF; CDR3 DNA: TGTGCCAGCAGCGATAGGGTTGAGGAGCAGTACTTC
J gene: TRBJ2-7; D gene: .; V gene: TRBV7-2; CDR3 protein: CASSEAARGYEQYF; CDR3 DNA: TGTGCCAGCAGCGAAGCCGCGAGGGGCTACGAGCAGTACTTC
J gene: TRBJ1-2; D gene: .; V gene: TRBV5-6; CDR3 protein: CASSLIKAYGYTF; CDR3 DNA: TGTGCCAGCAGCTTGATCAAAGCCTATGGCTACACCTTC